This T cell receptor beta chain was sequenced during a study of T cell responses to AZD1222 COVID-19 vaccine. Generated by immunoSEQ multiplex PCR, the TCRdb table keeps only in-frame clones and is missing some. The sample consists of roughly 90,000 clones, about 90% of them appearing once. The V gene lost 1 base and the J gene lost 2 bases, with 11 bases spanning the gap. Germline lookup yields CDR1 MGHRA and CDR2 YSYEKL. This CDR3 is built from 15 residues. The V call is TRBV4-1, the J call TRBJ1-2; D unresolved. The TCR originated in an adult in good health. This specimen was peripheral blood, taken on day 0 of MenACWY control vaccination. CDR3 DNA sequence: TGCGCCAGCAGCCAAGTTAAGGACGGAAACTATGGCTACACCTTC. It translates to CASSQVKDGNYGYTF.